The present entry profiles one TCR beta chain with its context. Its specificity is unknown. This record comes from a study of T cell responses to AZD1222 COVID-19 vaccine. Study observations and caveats: The study found Spike-specific TCR breadth and depth rose after two AZD1222 doses. Spike-wide vaccine-associated CD4 TCRs dominated at 160-218 and 743-854. AZD1222 recipients seropositive at baseline numbered only six.

Germline-derived CDR1 and CDR2 are SGHDN and FVKESK. The V gene lost 0 bases and the J gene lost 2 bases, with 10 bases spanning the gap. CDR3 length: 15 amino acids. Libraries were prepared by immunoSEQ multiplex PCR; TCRdb keeps only in-frame clonotypes and omits some of them. The sample yields approximately 100,000 clones, 80% to 90% seen once. This sequence was found in an adult in good health. Source: peripheral blood, taken on day 0 of AZD1222 vaccination. V usage is TRBV14 and J usage is TRBJ2-5, with D tentatively TRBD1 (6 bases). CDR3 nucleotide sequence: TGTGCCAGCAGCCAAGACTGGGGGCAGCAAGAGACCCAGTACTTC. The encoded protein is CASSQDWGQQETQYF.